Listed below are T cell receptor beta chains from one sample, sequenced in a study of shared clonotypes between healthy human individuals. Measured with immunoSEQ multiplex PCR; TCRdb has only the in-frame clones, and not every one. The profile shows about 2.1 million clones, 90% to 95% of them singletons. Input material: naive CD8+ T cells from PBMCs. These receptor sequences come from a man between 18 and 29 years old in good health. Some clones in this sample may be carry-over from other donors' samples. The CDR3 runs from the conserved cysteine through the conserved F or W. D genes are given only for firm matches. Rows give clone size only sometimes, using once, few, many, or a class for an expanded clone.

TRBV30	TRBJ1-1	few	14	-	TGTGCCTGGAGTGCCGACAGAGGGAACACTGAAGCTTTCTTT	CAWSADRGNTEAFF
TRBV2	TRBJ2-2	-	18	-	TGTGCCAGCAGTGTTCCGGACAGTGAGGGGGTAGACACCGGGGAGCTGTTTTTT	CASSVPDSEGVDTGELFF
TRBV4-3	TRBJ1-5	-	15	-	TGCGCCAGCAGCCAAGTTCCGGGGGTGGATCAGCCCCAGCATTTT	CASSQVPGVDQPQHF
TRBV5-6	TRBJ2-7	-	14	-	TGTGCCAGCAGCTTGGCGGGGTCCGACTACGAGCAGTACTTC	CASSLAGSDYEQYF
TRBV27	TRBJ2-7	once	14	-	TGTGCCAGCGGGTTTGGGGAGCGCTCCTACGAGCAGTACTTC	CASGFGERSYEQYF
TRBV7-8	TRBJ2-7	-	14	-	TGTGCCAGCAGCTTCAACAGGGCTAATTACGAGCAGTACTTC	CASSFNRANYEQYF
TRBV4-1	TRBJ2-7	-	13	-	TGCGCCAGCAGCCAAGTGGGAACGGATGAGCAGTACTTC	CASSQVGTDEQYF
TRBV27	TRBJ1-5	-	13	-	TGTGCCAGCAGACAGTATAGCAATCAGCCCCAGCATTTT	CASRQYSNQPQHF
TRBV7-9	TRBJ1-2	-	14	-	TGTGCCAGCAGCCTCCTTGTGGGGGTCGATGGCTACACCTTC	CASSLLVGVDGYTF
TRBV9	TRBJ1-3	-	15	-	TGTGCCAGCAGCGTAGGACCAGGGGTTGGAAACACCATATATTTT	CASSVGPGVGNTIYF
TRBV6-4	TRBJ1-1	-	14	TRBD1	TGTGCCAGCAGGGCGACAGGGTGGAACACTGAAGCTTTCTTT	CASRATGWNTEAFF
TRBV7-8	TRBJ1-4	-	15	-	TGTGCCAGCATCGAACGCGCGACACTCGGTGAAAAACTGTTTTTT	CASIERATLGEKLFF
TRBV29-1	TRBJ2-1	-	16	TRBD2	TGCAGCGTTGAAGGGGGGGCTAGCGGGAGGAGGGATGAGCAGTTCTTC	CSVEGGASGRRDEQFF
TRBV27	TRBJ1-1	-	17	-	TGTGCCAGCACCTCCCTACAGCAGTTCCTGATGAACACTGAAGCTTTCTTT	CASTSLQQFLMNTEAFF
TRBV6-5	TRBJ1-2	-	15	TRBD1	TGTGCCAGCAGTTACGTTGAACAGGGGATAGATGGCTACACCTTC	CASSYVEQGIDGYTF
TRBV11-2	TRBJ2-7	-	12	-	TGTGCCAGCAGCTTGTTACCCTACGAGCAGTACTTC	CASSLLPYEQYF
TRBV6-1	TRBJ2-7	-	14	-	TGTGCCAGCACTTCGTCGGGTCACTCCTACGAGCAGTACTTC	CASTSSGHSYEQYF
TRBV6-5	TRBJ1-5	-	14	-	TGTGCCAGCAGTTACTCTCGGGGCAATCAGCCCCAGCATTTT	CASSYSRGNQPQHF
TRBV19	TRBJ2-3	-	16	TRBD1	TGTGCCACCATGGACAGGGTACCTCCAAGCACAGATACGCAGTATTTT	CATMDRVPPSTDTQYF
TRBV5-8	TRBJ1-5	-	16	-	TGTGCCAGCAGCTTGGCCGGGGGGGGGCGGTTCCAGCCCCAGCATTTT	CASSLAGGGRFQPQHF
TRBV11-1	TRBJ2-1	-	13	-	TGTGCCAGCAGCGTCGCCCGAACGGGTGAGCAGTTCTTC	CASSVARTGEQFF
TRBV30	TRBJ2-5	once	13	TRBD2	TGTGCCTGGAGTGTACTGGCGGGAGTTGAGCAGTACTTC	CAWSVLAGVEQYF
TRBV6-1	TRBJ2-7	-	15	TRBD2	TGTGCCAGCAGTGTAACCGGGACTACCGGATACGAGCAGTACTTC	CASSVTGTTGYEQYF
TRBV27	TRBJ2-7	-	15	TRBD1	TGTGCCAGCAGTACACGGACAGGGCCAGGCTACGAGCAGTACTTC	CASSTRTGPGYEQYF
TRBV14	TRBJ2-7	-	13	-	TGTGCCAGCAGCCAACGAGAGTCCTACGAGCAGTACTTC	CASSQRESYEQYF
TRBV13	TRBJ2-7	once	15	TRBD1	TGTGCCAGCAGCTTAGGCCAGGGGGATTCCTACGAGCAGTACTTC	CASSLGQGDSYEQYF
TRBV5-1	TRBJ2-7	once	14	-	TGCGCCGTCCGGCGGTTGGCAGACAACTACGAGCAGTACTTC	CAVRRLADNYEQYF
TRBV7-9	TRBJ2-1	-	14	TRBD1	TGTGCCAGCAGCTTCTTTGGACAGGGCAATGAGCAGTTCTTC	CASSFFGQGNEQFF
TRBV6-5	TRBJ1-4	-	15	-	TGTGCCAGCAGTTACCGGGAAACAACTAATGAAAAACTGTTTTTT	CASSYRETTNEKLFF
TRBV13	TRBJ2-7	-	13	TRBD1	TGTGCCAGCAGCTCCAAGACAGGGGGCGAGCAGTACTTC	CASSSKTGGEQYF
TRBV28	TRBJ1-5	-	14	-	TGTGCCAGCAGTCCCCTTAATAGCAATCAGCCCCAGCATTTT	CASSPLNSNQPQHF
TRBV7-9	TRBJ2-7	-	15	-	TGTGCCAGCAGTTCACCTTGGACGGACTCCTACGAGCAGTACTTC	CASSSPWTDSYEQYF
TRBV5-1	TRBJ2-5	-	17	-	TGCGCCAGCAGCTTGGCCACCCGGCAGGGGTGGGAAGAGACCCAGTACTTC	CASSLATRQGWEETQYF
TRBV6-5	TRBJ2-7	-	12	-	TGTGCCAGCAGTTACCGCCTGGGCGAGCAGTACTTC	CASSYRLGEQYF
TRBV2	TRBJ2-1	-	15	-	TGTGCCGGATATCTGGCGGAGCCCTCCTACAATGAGCAGTTCTTC	CAGYLAEPSYNEQFF
TRBV7-8	TRBJ2-1	-	15	-	TGTGCCAGCAGCTCTGACAGAGGGACTTACAATGAGCAGTTCTTC	CASSSDRGTYNEQFF
TRBV7-7	TRBJ2-7	-	13	-	TGTGCCAGCAGCCAGGTAGCGGAAGGCGAGCAGTACTTC	CASSQVAEGEQYF
TRBV11-2	TRBJ2-7	-	14	-	TGTGCCAGCAGCACCGACAGGGGAGGGTACGAGCAGTACTTC	CASSTDRGGYEQYF
TRBV6-6	TRBJ2-7	-	15	TRBD1	TGTGCCAGCAGTTCAGAGGGGAACAGGGGTTACGAGCAGTACTTC	CASSSEGNRGYEQYF
TRBV19	TRBJ1-1	-	11	-	TGTGCCAGTAGTATGGTCACTGAAGCTTTCTTT	CASSMVTEAFF
TRBV4-1	TRBJ1-3	-	17	-	TGCGCCAGCAGCCAACTGGACCTGCTATGGGCAGGAAACACCATATATTTT	CASSQLDLLWAGNTIYF
TRBV7-9	TRBJ2-1	-	13	-	TGTGCCGGAAAGAGGGCCCCCTACAATGAGCAGTTCTTC	CAGKRAPYNEQFF
TRBV27	TRBJ2-1	once	16	TRBD2	TGTGCCAGCAGCAGACTAGCGGGAAATGGCTACAATGAGCAGTTCTTC	CASSRLAGNGYNEQFF